These T cell receptor beta chains were read from a single sample in a study of blood T cells in healthy people across ages. TCRdb reprocessed the 5' RACE reads with MiXCR, giving one entry per CDR3 protein. The table records 450,000 to 600,000 distinct CDR3 sequences, about 27% of them present only once. This sample was also put to use in a study of T cells of mothers and their children.

The specimen was blood. The receptor source for this set is a boy younger than 10 in good health. Both conserved end residues are part of each CDR3. The D gene is left open where the match is weak. Clone size is shown for a subset of rows, as once, few, many or a class of expanded clone.

TRBV9	-	-	TRBJ2-1	15	CASSRNEGVLNEQFF	TGTGCCAGCAGCCGCAATGAAGGGGTATTGAATGAGCAGTTCTTC
TRBV29-1	-	few	TRBJ1-2	14	CSVEPHGGAGVYTF	TGCAGCGTTGAGCCCCACGGGGGCGCGGGGGTGTACACCTTC
TRBV20-1	-	-	TRBJ2-3	13	CSAEDGLTHTQYF	TGCAGTGCTGAGGACGGGCTCACGCATACGCAGTATTTT
TRBV15	TRBD1	-	TRBJ1-1	14	CATSREGQGTEAFF	TGTGCCACCAGCAGAGAAGGACAGGGAACTGAAGCTTTCTTT
TRBV7-9	-	few	TRBJ2-7	15	CASSLDGSPSYEQYF	TGTGCCAGCAGCTTAGACGGGAGCCCCTCCTACGAGCAGTACTTC
TRBV5-5	-	-	TRBJ2-7	14	CASIPRLGFYEQYF	TGTGCCAGCATACCCCGACTGGGGTTCTACGAGCAGTACTTC
TRBV29-1	-	-	TRBJ2-3	14	CSVVGLRGTDTQYF	TGCAGCGTTGTGGGGCTCCGGGGCACAGATACGCAGTATTTT
TRBV12-3/TRBV12-4	-	-	TRBJ1-6	12	CASKQGRSPLHF	TGTGCCAGCAAACAGGGTCGGTCACCCCTCCACTTT
TRBV3-1	-	many	TRBJ2-5	13	CASSQGSGETQYF	TGCGCCAGCAGCCAAGGTTCGGGGGAGACCCAGTACTTC
TRBV5-5	TRBD2	-	TRBJ2-3	16	CASSAVLAVSTDAQYF	TGTGCCAGCAGCGCCGTACTAGCGGTTAGCACAGATGCGCAGTATTTT
TRBV20-1	TRBD1	-	TRBJ2-6	17	CSAGEDRGIGGANVLTF	TGCAGTGCGGGAGAAGACAGGGGGATAGGTGGGGCCAACGTCCTGACTTTC
TRBV7-9	-	-	TRBJ1-1	15	CASSLASFRGTEAFF	TGTGCCAGCAGCTTGGCGTCGTTCAGGGGCACTGAAGCTTTCTTT
TRBV10-3	-	-	TRBJ2-7	14	CAISEPEPTGEQYF	TGTGCCATCAGTGAGCCGGAGCCCACCGGCGAGCAGTACTTC
TRBV30	-	-	TRBJ1-1	15	CAWSVLKGWNTEAFF	TGTGCCTGGAGTGTACTAAAGGGTTGGAACACTGAAGCTTTCTTT
TRBV20-1	TRBD2	-	TRBJ2-1	15	CSAREAPSGYNEQFF	TGCAGTGCTAGAGAGGCCCCTAGCGGCTACAATGAGCAGTTCTTC
TRBV18	-	few	TRBJ1-1	13	CASSPQTGTEAFF	TGTGCCAGCTCACCACAGACGGGGACTGAAGCTTTCTTT
TRBV11-3	-	once	TRBJ2-2	13	CASSRDRAGELFF	TGTGCCAGCAGCCGGGACCGTGCCGGGGAGCTGTTTTTT
TRBV12-3/TRBV12-4	-	-	TRBJ1-1	15	CASNFLHTGNTEAFF	TGTGCCAGCAACTTCCTCCACACAGGGAACACTGAAGCTTTCTTT
TRBV20-1	-	-	TRBJ2-3	14	CSARLAGATDTQYF	TGCAGTGCTAGATTGGCAGGGGCCACAGATACGCAGTATTTT
TRBV20-1	-	many	TRBJ2-5	14	CSARAQGSQETQYF	TGCAGTGCTAGGGCACAGGGTTCCCAAGAGACCCAGTACTTC
TRBV12-3/TRBV12-4	-	-	TRBJ1-4	15	CASSPRPRGYEKLFF	TGTGCCAGCAGTCCTCGACCGCGCGGGTATGAAAAACTGTTTTTT
TRBV19	TRBD2	few	TRBJ2-5	13	CASSGGGKETQYF	TGTGCCAGTAGTGGGGGGGGGAAAGAGACCCAGTACTTC
TRBV12-3/TRBV12-4	TRBD2	-	TRBJ2-7	17	CASSSALRGGASYEQYF	TGTGCCAGCAGTTCAGCCCTGCGCGGGGGGGCCTCCTACGAGCAGTACTTC
TRBV27	-	few	TRBJ2-1	17	CASSLSDLTSSYNEQFF	TGTGCCAGCAGTTTATCGGATCTGACCAGCTCCTACAATGAGCAGTTCTTC
TRBV2	-	-	TRBJ1-1	13	CASSEGQSYTAFF	TGTGCCAGCAGTGAAGGACAGAGCTATACAGCTTTCTTT
TRBV7-2	TRBD1	-	TRBJ2-1	15	CASSNDRGRVNEQFF	TGTGCCAGCAGCAACGACAGGGGGCGTGTGAATGAGCAGTTCTTC
TRBV11-2	TRBD2	-	TRBJ2-3	16	CASSLEGGRTPDTQYF	TGTGCCAGCAGCTTAGAGGGCGGGAGGACCCCAGATACGCAGTATTTT
TRBV7-9	-	many	TRBJ2-4	13	CASSTGAKNIQYF	TGTGCCAGCAGCACAGGGGCCAAAAACATTCAGTACTTC
TRBV7-2	-	few	TRBJ1-4	15	CASSEDGTTNEKLFF	TGTGCCAGCAGCGAAGACGGGACTACTAATGAAAAACTGTTTTTT
TRBV4-2	-	-	TRBJ2-5	14	CASSQEAAQETQYF	TGTGCCAGCAGCCAAGAGGCGGCTCAAGAGACCCAGTACTTC
TRBV19	-	-	TRBJ1-3	16	CASSMRDPSSGSTIYF	TGTGCCAGTAGTATGAGAGACCCGAGCTCTGGAAGCACCATATATTTT
TRBV20-1	TRBD2	-	TRBJ2-1	16	CSATDLRTSGHNEQFF	TGCAGTGCTACGGACCTCAGGACTAGCGGTCACAATGAGCAGTTCTTC
TRBV6-5	TRBD1	-	TRBJ1-6	14	CASSRTGGKSPLHF	TGTGCCAGCAGCCGGACAGGAGGGAAGTCACCCCTCCACTTT
TRBV11-3	-	-	TRBJ2-1	13	CASSSQGYDEQFF	TGTGCCAGCAGCTCACAGGGTTATGATGAGCAGTTCTTC
TRBV14	TRBD2	-	TRBJ2-1	16	CASSQEGRGGPSEQFF	TGTGCCAGCAGCCAAGAAGGCCGGGGGGGCCCGAGTGAGCAGTTCTTC
TRBV28	TRBD2	few	TRBJ2-4	18	CASSFPTSGSIAKNIQYF	TGTGCCAGCAGTTTTCCTACTAGCGGGAGTATAGCCAAAAACATTCAGTACTTC
TRBV5-1	-	-	TRBJ1-2	14	CASSEGPSNYGYTF	TGCGCCAGCAGCGAGGGACCCTCTAACTATGGCTACACCTTC
TRBV7-9	TRBD2	-	TRBJ2-5	16	CASSLALAGAKETQYF	TGTGCCAGCAGCTTAGCACTGGCGGGAGCGAAAGAGACCCAGTACTTC
TRBV7-2	-	few	TRBJ2-1	11	CASSSMYEQFF	TGTGCCAGCAGCTCAATGTATGAGCAGTTCTTC
TRBV7-2	TRBD1	-	TRBJ1-1	13	CASRGTGGPEAFF	TGTGCCAGCAGAGGTACAGGGGGCCCTGAAGCTTTCTTT
TRBV2	-	-	TRBJ2-5	12	CATQGGRETQYF	TGTGCCACCCAAGGGGGGAGGGAGACCCAGTACTTC
TRBV9	TRBD1	-	TRBJ2-7	18	CASSVAPPGTGISYEQYF	TGTGCCAGCAGCGTAGCCCCTCCCGGGACAGGGATTTCCTACGAGCAGTACTTC
TRBV12-3/TRBV12-4	TRBD1	-	TRBJ1-5	15	CASSLTGGRNQPQHF	TGTGCCAGCAGTTTAACAGGGGGTCGCAATCAGCCCCAGCATTTT
TRBV11-2	-	few	TRBJ2-2	16	CASSLGHFRATGELFF	TGTGCCAGCAGCCTCGGGCACTTTAGGGCCACCGGGGAGCTGTTTTTT